A selection of T cell receptor beta chains follows, all from one sample in a study of T cells in Graves' hyperthyroidism and ophthalmopathy. TCRdb re-analysed the multiplex PCR reads in MiXCR, keeping a single row per CDR3 protein. The sample has roughly 300,000 distinct CDR3 sequences; 18% are singletons. The source material was blood. The receptors originated from a woman in her forties or fifties with Graves' hyperthyroidism. The CDR3 runs from the conserved cysteine through the conserved F or W. The D gene is left open where the match is weak. Size values are once, few and many counts, or a class for expanded clones, and some rows have none.

size: .
D: .
V: TRBV5-5
J: TRBJ2-4
CDR3: CAYPSGKNIQYF
DNA: TGTGCTTACCCCTCAGGGAAAAACATTCAGTACTTC

size: .
D: TRBD2
V: TRBV6-5
J: TRBJ2-7
CDR3: CASSYSAGRGLADTYEQYF
DNA: TGTGCCAGCAGTTACTCGGCAGGGCGTGGACTAGCGGACACCTACGAGCAGTACTTC

size: many
D: TRBD1
V: TRBV18
J: TRBJ1-1
CDR3: CASSPPSRDRNTEAFF
DNA: TGTGCCAGCTCACCACCCTCCCGGGACAGGAACACTGAAGCTTTCTTT

size: .
D: TRBD2
V: TRBV12-3/TRBV12-4
J: TRBJ2-1
CDR3: CASSFWLAGNNEQFF
DNA: TGTGCCAGCAGTTTTTGGCTAGCGGGTAACAATGAGCAGTTCTTC

size: many
D: .
V: TRBV18
J: TRBJ2-7
CDR3: CASSTGAYEQYF
DNA: TGTGCCAGCTCGACAGGAGCATACGAGCAGTACTTC

size: few
D: .
V: TRBV7-2
J: TRBJ2-5
CDR3: CASSLGPHQETQYF
DNA: TGTGCCAGCAGCTTAGGGCCCCACCAAGAGACCCAGTACTTC

size: .
D: TRBD2
V: TRBV27
J: TRBJ2-5
CDR3: CASSKTGLAGEETQYF
DNA: TGTGCCAGCAGTAAAACGGGACTAGCGGGAGAAGAGACCCAGTACTTC

size: few
D: .
V: TRBV6-1
J: TRBJ1-1
CDR3: CASSALTSGDEAFF
DNA: TGTGCCAGCAGTGCCCTTACATCAGGGGACGAAGCTTTCTTT

size: .
D: TRBD2
V: TRBV20-1
J: TRBJ2-1
CDR3: CSARDGGGSRNEQFF
DNA: TGCAGTGCTAGAGATGGGGGGGGGAGCAGGAATGAGCAGTTCTTC

size: few
D: .
V: TRBV6-1
J: TRBJ2-4
CDR3: CASSDPLYIQYF
DNA: TGTGCCAGCAGTGATCCCCTCTACATTCAGTACTTC

size: .
D: .
V: TRBV6-2/TRBV6-3
J: TRBJ2-1
CDR3: CASTQRRINNEQFF
DNA: TGTGCCAGCACCCAACGACGCATCAACAATGAGCAGTTCTTC

size: many
D: .
V: TRBV6-1
J: TRBJ1-5
CDR3: CASSYGSNQPQHF
DNA: TGTGCCAGCAGTTATGGGAGCAATCAGCCCCAGCATTTT

size: .
D: .
V: TRBV7-2
J: TRBJ1-6
CDR3: CASSLVPPRPLHF
DNA: TGTGCCAGCAGCTTAGTGCCGCCTCGACCCCTCCACTTT

size: many
D: TRBD2
V: TRBV12-3/TRBV12-4
J: TRBJ2-7
CDR3: CASSLKTSALSSYEQYF
DNA: TGTGCCAGCAGTTTAAAGACTAGCGCACTCAGCTCCTACGAGCAGTACTTC

size: many
D: TRBD1
V: TRBV2
J: TRBJ2-5
CDR3: CASSDATGVLQETQYF
DNA: TGTGCCAGCAGTGATGCAACAGGGGTTCTTCAAGAGACCCAGTACTTC

size: many
D: .
V: TRBV11-1
J: TRBJ2-1
CDR3: CASGGSSSYNEQFF
DNA: TGTGCCAGCGGGGGGAGCAGCTCCTACAATGAGCAGTTCTTC

size: .
D: .
V: TRBV20-1
J: TRBJ1-5
CDR3: CSAEGGFDQPQHF
DNA: TGCAGTGCTGAGGGAGGGTTCGATCAGCCCCAGCATTTT

size: .
D: .
V: TRBV6-1
J: TRBJ2-1
CDR3: CASSRRQGSWFF
DNA: TGTGCCAGCAGCCGTCGCCAGGGATCTTGGTTCTTC

size: .
D: TRBD1
V: TRBV5-1
J: TRBJ2-7
CDR3: CASSLLTGGIGYEQYF
DNA: TGCGCCAGCAGCTTGCTTACAGGGGGAATCGGATACGAGCAGTACTTC

size: .
D: .
V: TRBV20-1
J: TRBJ2-1
CDR3: CSARQYNEQFF
DNA: TGCAGTGCTAGGCAGTACAATGAGCAGTTCTTC

size: many
D: .
V: TRBV11-3
J: TRBJ2-3
CDR3: CASSGPGDSSTDTQYF
DNA: TGTGCCAGCAGCGGTCCAGGGGACTCTAGCACAGATACGCAGTATTTT

size: many
D: .
V: TRBV2
J: TRBJ2-1
CDR3: CASSERGGTYNEQFF
DNA: TGTGCCAGCAGTGAAAGGGGCGGAACCTACAATGAGCAGTTCTTC

size: few
D: .
V: TRBV7-2
J: TRBJ1-5
CDR3: CASSKHLNQPQHF
DNA: TGTGCCAGCAGCAAACATCTCAATCAGCCCCAGCATTTT

size: .
D: .
V: TRBV12-3/TRBV12-4
J: TRBJ2-5
CDR3: CASSWGRPGQETQYF
DNA: TGTGCCAGCAGTTGGGGTCGGCCGGGGCAAGAGACCCAGTACTTC

size: many
D: TRBD2
V: TRBV5-1
J: TRBJ2-3
CDR3: CASSATSGGQDTQYF
DNA: TGCGCCAGCAGTGCTACTAGCGGGGGGCAGGATACGCAGTATTTT

size: many
D: TRBD1
V: TRBV11-2
J: TRBJ1-1
CDR3: CASSLIRTGLNTEAFF
DNA: TGTGCCAGCAGCTTAATCCGGACAGGGCTGAACACTGAAGCTTTCTTT

size: .
D: .
V: TRBV19
J: TRBJ1-5
CDR3: CASTEGVQPQHF
DNA: TGTGCCAGTACTGAAGGGGTTCAGCCCCAGCATTTT

size: many
D: .
V: TRBV6-1
J: TRBJ1-1
CDR3: CASSEVFRNTEAFF
DNA: TGTGCCAGCAGTGAAGTATTTAGGAACACTGAAGCTTTCTTT

size: few
D: .
V: TRBV27
J: TRBJ2-5
CDR3: CASSLWGEETQYF
DNA: TGTGCCAGCAGTTTATGGGGTGAAGAGACCCAGTACTTC

size: .
D: .
V: TRBV5-1
J: TRBJ1-1
CDR3: CASSFLAGGSTEAFF
DNA: TGCGCCAGCAGCTTTTTGGCGGGGGGGAGCACTGAAGCTTTCTTT

size: many
D: .
V: TRBV10-3
J: TRBJ2-1
CDR3: CAISETGRENEQFF
DNA: TGTGCCATCAGTGAGACAGGGAGGGAGAATGAGCAGTTCTTC

size: .
D: .
V: TRBV18
J: TRBJ2-7
CDR3: CASTGQTSYEQYF
DNA: TGTGCCAGTACCGGACAGACCTCCTACGAGCAGTACTTC

size: many
D: .
V: TRBV3-1
J: TRBJ2-5
CDR3: CASSQDPVRQETQYF
DNA: TGTGCCAGCAGCCAAGACCCCGTACGCCAAGAGACCCAGTACTTC

size: .
D: .
V: TRBV7-6
J: TRBJ1-2
CDR3: CASSRGGFNGYTF
DNA: TGTGCCAGCAGCCGGGGGGGGTTTAATGGCTACACCTTC

size: .
D: .
V: TRBV6-4
J: TRBJ2-6
CDR3: CASSATGGEGANVLTF
DNA: TGTGCCAGCAGTGCGACGGGGGGCGAGGGGGCCAACGTCCTGACTTTC

size: many
D: TRBD1
V: TRBV11-2
J: TRBJ2-1
CDR3: CASSSPGQGHEQFF
DNA: TGTGCCAGCAGCTCACCGGGACAGGGACATGAGCAGTTCTTC

size: many
D: TRBD1
V: TRBV18
J: TRBJ1-1
CDR3: CASSPGQTTEAFF
DNA: TGTGCCAGCTCACCGGGACAGACCACTGAAGCTTTCTTT

size: .
D: TRBD1
V: TRBV6-1
J: TRBJ2-7
CDR3: CASSHRQGPREQYF
DNA: TGTGCCAGCAGTCACCGACAGGGGCCGCGCGAGCAGTACTTC

size: few
D: TRBD2
V: TRBV7-2
J: TRBJ2-1
CDR3: CASSWRTSGSANEQFF
DNA: TGTGCCAGCAGCTGGCGGACTAGCGGGAGTGCCAATGAGCAGTTCTTC